This T cell receptor (beta chain) was sequenced during a study of molecular identifiers for immune sequencing clone quantification. Study summary: In replicates, the authors split RNA from approximately 22,000 or 94,000 naive CD8 cells five ways and sequenced four.

This clonotype occurred many times. Its antigen is not identified. As CD8+CD4-CCR7+CD45RA+ cells, naive CD8 T cells were sorted. The CDR3 contains 18 residues. In germline, CDR1 is LGHNA, CDR2 YSLEER. V was pared by 0 bases and J by 2 bases, with 8 bases of the junction left unmatched. The study's findings and limits: Should identical TCR molecules share a barcode, the sizes of highly expanded clones could be underestimated.

The bulk TCR libraries were made with methods described before and with listed TCR primers. TCRdb reprocessed the PCR reads with MiXCR, giving one entry per CDR3 protein. The data hold about half a million distinct CDR3 sequences, with roughly a fifth observed a single time. The sample comprised naive CD8+ T cells from blood, with Jurkat cell RNA spiked in. Described subset: FACS-sorted CD8+CD4-CCR7+CD45RA+ naive T cells. This receptor was taken from a human donor in good health. Some libraries in this study had Jurkat cell RNA spiked in. This rearrangement joins TRBV4-3 to TRBJ2-3; 10 bases align to TRBD2. The CDR3 sequence: CASSQELSSGRVTDTQYF. CDR3 in DNA: TGCGCCAGCAGCCAAGAACTCTCTAGCGGGAGAGTCACAGATACGCAGTATTTT.